This T cell receptor beta chain appears in the sequencing data of a study of T-cell reconstitution after alpha-beta-depleted transplantation in children (dated by TCRdb to the mid-2010s). Regarding the study in general: Using TCR repertoire profiling, the study followed T-cell immune reconstitution in a quantitative way in children after TCRalphabeta/CD19-depleted allogeneic hematopoietic cell transplantation.

Receptor amplification or capture employed PCR. TCRdb names Illumina HiSeq 2500 as the instrument used. Molecular barcoding was employed in the preparation of TCR libraries, with unique molecular identifiers being used to normalize TCRbeta repertoire quantification. TCRdb ran its own pipeline on the public reads, namely fastp trimming at Q25 and MiXCR clone calling, and kept in-frame beta chains. When rows share a CDR3 protein, they turn into one entry using the most common DNA and genes. This sample comprises fewer than 550,000 distinct CDR3 sequences, about a tenth of them detected only once. The ten largest account for about 5% of the sample. This clonotype has just a few counts. Its antigen is still unknown. No much larger clone is present one base from it, and per-base qualities are unavailable. Looking up the germline V gene yields CDR1 SGHRS and CDR2 YFSETQ. The CDR3 sequence holds 13 residues, the cysteine and phenylalanine included. CDR3 DNA is the only sequence kept; it has 39 bases, read in frame from the first base. V loses 4 bases, J loses 5 bases, and the germline ends lie 12 bases apart.

In this chain, TRBV5-1 is recombined with TRBJ2-5; there is no confident call for the D gene. This clonotype was sampled from a human donor who donated a stem cell graft to a child with acute myeloid leukemia. This sample comprised PBMCs from the stem cell graft donor, obtained from the stem cell graft. The DNA sequence reads TGCGCCAGCAGCCAAGAAGTATGGGAGACCCAGTACTTC. Its protein is CASSQEVWETQYF.